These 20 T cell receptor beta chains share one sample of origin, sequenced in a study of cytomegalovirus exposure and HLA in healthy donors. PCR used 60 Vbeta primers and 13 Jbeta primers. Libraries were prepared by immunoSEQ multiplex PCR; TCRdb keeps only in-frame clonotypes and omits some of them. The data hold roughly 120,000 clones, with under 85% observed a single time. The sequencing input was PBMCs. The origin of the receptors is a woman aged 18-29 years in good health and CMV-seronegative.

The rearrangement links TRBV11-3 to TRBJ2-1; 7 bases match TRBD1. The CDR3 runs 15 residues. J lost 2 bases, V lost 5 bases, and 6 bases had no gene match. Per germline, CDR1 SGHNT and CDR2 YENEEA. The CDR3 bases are TGTGCCAGCAGCCTTAGACAGGGACCCTACAATGAGCAGTTCTTC. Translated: CASSLRQGPYNEQFF.

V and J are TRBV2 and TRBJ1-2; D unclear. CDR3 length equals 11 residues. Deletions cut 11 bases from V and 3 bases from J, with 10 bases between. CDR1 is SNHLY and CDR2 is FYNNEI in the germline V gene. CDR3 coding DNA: TGTGCCTTTCAGAAAGACTATGGCTACACCTTC. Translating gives CAFQKDYGYTF.

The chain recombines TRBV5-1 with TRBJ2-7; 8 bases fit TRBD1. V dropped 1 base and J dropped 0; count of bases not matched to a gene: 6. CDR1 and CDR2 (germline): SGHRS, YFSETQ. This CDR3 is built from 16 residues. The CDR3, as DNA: TGCGCCAGCAGCTTGACACCGGGACAGGTCTCCTACGAGCAGTACTTC. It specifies CASSLTPGQVSYEQYF.

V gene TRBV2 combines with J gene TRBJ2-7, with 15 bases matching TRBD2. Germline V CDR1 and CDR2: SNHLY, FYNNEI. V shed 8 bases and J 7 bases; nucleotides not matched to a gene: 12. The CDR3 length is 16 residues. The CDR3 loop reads CASGGLAGGRDREQYF. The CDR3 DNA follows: TGTGCCAGCGGCGGACTAGCGGGGGGGCGGGATAGGGAGCAGTACTTC.

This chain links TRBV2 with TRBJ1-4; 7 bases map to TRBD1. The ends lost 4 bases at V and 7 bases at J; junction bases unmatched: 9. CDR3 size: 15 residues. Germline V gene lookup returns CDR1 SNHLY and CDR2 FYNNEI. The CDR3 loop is CASSAYRGSGEKLFF. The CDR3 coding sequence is TGTGCCAGCAGTGCTTACAGGGGTAGCGGTGAAAAACTGTTTTTT. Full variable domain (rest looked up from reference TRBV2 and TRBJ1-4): EPEVTQTPSHQVTQMGQEVILRCVPISNHLYFYWYRQILGQKVEFLVSFYNNEISEKSEIFDDQFSVERPDGSNFTLKIRSTKLEDSAMYFCASSAYRGSGEKLFFGSGTQLSVL.

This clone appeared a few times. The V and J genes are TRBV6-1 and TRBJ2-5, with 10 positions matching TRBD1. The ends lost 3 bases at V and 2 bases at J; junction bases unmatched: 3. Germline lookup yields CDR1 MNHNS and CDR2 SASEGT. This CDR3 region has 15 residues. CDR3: CASSDRDRGQETQYF. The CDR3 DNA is TGTGCCAGCAGTGATAGGGACAGGGGTCAAGAGACCCAGTACTTC.

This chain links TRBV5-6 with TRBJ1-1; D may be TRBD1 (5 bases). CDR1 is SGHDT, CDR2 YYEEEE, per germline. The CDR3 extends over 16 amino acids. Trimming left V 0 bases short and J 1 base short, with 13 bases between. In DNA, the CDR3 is TGTGCCAGCAGCTTGGGCAGTGCGGGACCGAACACTGAAGCTTTCTTT. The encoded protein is CASSLGSAGPNTEAFF.

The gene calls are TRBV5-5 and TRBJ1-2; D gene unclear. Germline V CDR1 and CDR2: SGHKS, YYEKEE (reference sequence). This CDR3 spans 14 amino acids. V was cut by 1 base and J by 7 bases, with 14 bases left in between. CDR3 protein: CASSLSVTNAGYTF. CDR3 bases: TGTGCCAGCAGCTTGAGCGTCACCAATGCTGGCTACACCTTC.

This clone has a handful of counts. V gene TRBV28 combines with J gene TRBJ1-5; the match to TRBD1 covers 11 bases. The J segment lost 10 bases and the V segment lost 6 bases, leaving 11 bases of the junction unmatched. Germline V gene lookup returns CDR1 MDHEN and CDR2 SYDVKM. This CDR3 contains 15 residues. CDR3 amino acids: CASSPGQGARHPQHF. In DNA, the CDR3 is TGTGCCAGCAGCCCAGGACAGGGGGCGCGTCATCCCCAGCATTTT.

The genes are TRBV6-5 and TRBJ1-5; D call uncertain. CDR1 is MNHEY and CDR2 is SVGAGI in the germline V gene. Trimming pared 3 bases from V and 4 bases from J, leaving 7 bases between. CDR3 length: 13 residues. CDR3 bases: TGTGCCAGCAGTTATTACAAGAATCAGCCCCAGCATTTT. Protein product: CASSYYKNQPQHF.

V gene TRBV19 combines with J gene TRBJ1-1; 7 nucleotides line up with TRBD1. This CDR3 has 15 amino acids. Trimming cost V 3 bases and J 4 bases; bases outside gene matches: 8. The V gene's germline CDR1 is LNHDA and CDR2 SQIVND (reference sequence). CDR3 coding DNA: TGTGCCAGTAGTATTTCGAACAGGGGAGGCACTGAAGCTTTCTTT. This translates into CASSISNRGGTEAFF.

DNA of the CDR3: TGCGCCAGCAGCCAACCTCGGGCTAGCGGCTACAATGAGCAGTTCTTC. This encodes CASSQPRASGYNEQFF. This chain uses TRBV4-1 with TRBJ2-1; TRBD2 agrees at 7 bases. Losses at the gene ends were 2 bases for V and 3 bases for J; bases not matched to a gene: 7. The CDR3 is made up of 16 amino acids. The germline gives CDR1 MGHRA, CDR2 YSYEKL.

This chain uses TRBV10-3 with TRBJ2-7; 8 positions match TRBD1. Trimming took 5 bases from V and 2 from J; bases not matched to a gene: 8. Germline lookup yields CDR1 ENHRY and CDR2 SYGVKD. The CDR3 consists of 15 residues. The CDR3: CAISKIDRGTYEQYF. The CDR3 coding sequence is TGTGCCATCAGTAAAATCGACAGGGGTACCTACGAGCAGTACTTC.

CDR3 region: CASSYLAGGPGEQYF. The CDR3, as DNA: TGCGCCAGCAGCTATCTAGCGGGGGGGCCGGGAGAGCAGTACTTC. The rearrangement links TRBV5-1 to TRBJ2-7, with 12 bases aligning to TRBD2. With 3 bases clipped from V and 7 bases from J, the junction kept 8 bases outside the gene matches. The CDR3 consists of 15 residues. Germline V gene data show CDR1 as SGHRS and CDR2 as YFSETQ.

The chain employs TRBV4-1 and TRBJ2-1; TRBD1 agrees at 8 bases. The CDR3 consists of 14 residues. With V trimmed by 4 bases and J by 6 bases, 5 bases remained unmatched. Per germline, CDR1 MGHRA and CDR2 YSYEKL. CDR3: CASSLGQGPNEQFF. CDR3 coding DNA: TGCGCCAGCAGCCTCGGACAGGGCCCCAATGAGCAGTTCTTC.

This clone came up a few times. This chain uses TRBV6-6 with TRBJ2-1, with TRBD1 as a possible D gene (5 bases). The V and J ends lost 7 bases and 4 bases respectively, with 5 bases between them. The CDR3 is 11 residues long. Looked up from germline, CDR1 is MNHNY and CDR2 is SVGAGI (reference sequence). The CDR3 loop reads CASTGYNEQFF. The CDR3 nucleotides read TGTGCCAGCACAGGGTACAATGAGCAGTTCTTC.

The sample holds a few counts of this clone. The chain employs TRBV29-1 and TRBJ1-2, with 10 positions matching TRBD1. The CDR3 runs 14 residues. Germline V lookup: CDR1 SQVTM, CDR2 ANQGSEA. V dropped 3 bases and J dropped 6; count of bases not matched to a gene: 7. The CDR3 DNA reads TGCAGCGTTGATCACGACAGGGGGCTGGATGGCTACACCTTC. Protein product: CSVDHDRGLDGYTF.

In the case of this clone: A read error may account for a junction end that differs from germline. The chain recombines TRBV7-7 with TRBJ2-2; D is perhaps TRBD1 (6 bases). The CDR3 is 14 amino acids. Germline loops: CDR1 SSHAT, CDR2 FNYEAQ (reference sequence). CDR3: CASSTGQNTGELFF. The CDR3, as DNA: TGTGCTAGCAGCACGGGACAAAACACCGGGGAGCTGTTTTTT.

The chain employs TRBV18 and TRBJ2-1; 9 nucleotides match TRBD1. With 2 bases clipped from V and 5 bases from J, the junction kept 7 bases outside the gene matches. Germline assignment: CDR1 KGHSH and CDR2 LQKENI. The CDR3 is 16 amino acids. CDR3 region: CASSPTTGGSNNEQFF. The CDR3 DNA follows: TGTGCCAGCTCACCAACCACAGGGGGCTCGAACAATGAGCAGTTCTTC.

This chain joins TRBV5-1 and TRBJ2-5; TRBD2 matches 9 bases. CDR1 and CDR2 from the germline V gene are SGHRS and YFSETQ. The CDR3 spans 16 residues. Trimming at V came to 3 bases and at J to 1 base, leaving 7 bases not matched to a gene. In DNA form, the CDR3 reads TGCGCCAGCAGCTACGGAGGGACTAGCCGCCAAGAGACCCAGTACTTC. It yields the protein CASSYGGTSRQETQYF.